The 27 T cell receptor beta chains below all came from one sample that was sequenced in a study of T cells expressing NK-cell markers. TCRdb reanalyzed the 5' RACE reads and collapses them to one entry per CDR3 protein, without DNA. The sample spans some 440,000 distinct CDR3 sequences; the ten largest clones claim 1.4% to 1.5%. Sequenced material: blood T cells: a sorted CD56 or NKG2C T cell subset, CD4+ or CD8+ T cells, or bulk PBMC T cells (not recorded which). The receptor source for this set is a woman between 50 and 59 years old in good health.

This chain connects TRBV6-5 to TRBJ2-2; TCRdb's D call of TRBD1 is untestable without DNA. The CDR3 is 15 amino acids. Per germline, CDR1 MNHEY and CDR2 SVGAGI. CDR3: CASSYSQGKGGELFF.

V usage is TRBV9 and J usage is TRBJ2-7; TCRdb calls TRBD2, which cannot be checked without DNA. Per germline, CDR1 SGDLS and CDR2 YYNGEE. The CDR3 runs to 16 residues. CDR3: CASSIDIGGLAYEQYF.

The chain employs TRBV7-2 and TRBJ1-4. The CDR3 is made up of 16 amino acids. Germline V lookup: CDR1 SGHTA, CDR2 FQGNSA. The CDR3 loop reads CASSLGGVGVNEKLFF.

This chain connects TRBV3-1 to TRBJ2-1; TCRdb's assignment of TRBD1 cannot be checked, as there is no DNA. This CDR3 has 17 amino acids. Germline V CDR1 and CDR2: LGHDT, YNNKEL (reference sequence). The CDR3: CASSHLIAGAGVDEQFF.

This chain joins TRBV12-3 or TRBV12-4 and TRBJ2-5; TCRdb picks TRBD2, but there is no DNA to check that call. CDR3 length: 13 amino acids. CDR3 in amino acids: CASSPGLKETQYF.

This rearrangement joins TRBV3-1 to TRBJ1-6. Germline CDR1 is LGHDT and CDR2 is YNNKEL (reference sequence). There are 13 residues in the CDR3. CDR3 in amino acids: CASSPSMNSPLHF. Full variable domain (rest looked up from reference TRBV3-1 and TRBJ1-6): DTAVSQTPKYLVTQMGNDKSIKCEQNLGHDTMYWYKQDSKKFLKIMFSYNNKELIINETVPNRFSPKSPDKAHLNLHINSLELGDSAVYFCASSPSMNSPLHFGNGTRLTVT.

V and J are TRBV10-3 and TRBJ1-5; the D call from TCRdb, TRBD1, cannot be confirmed without DNA. Germline-derived CDR1 and CDR2 are ENHRY and SYGVKD. The CDR3 runs 13 residues. The CDR3 is CAIRQGADQPQHF.

This chain connects TRBV7-2 to TRBJ2-7. This CDR3 is 14 amino acids long. Germline V gene data show CDR1 as SGHTA and CDR2 as FQGNSA. CDR3 sequence: CASSSASSVGEQYF.

The CDR3 sequence: CASSLAWQINEQFF. The genes are TRBV5-1 and TRBJ2-1. This CDR3 is built from 14 residues. Per the germline V gene, CDR1 is SGHRS and CDR2 is YFSETQ.

The chain couples TRBV12-3 or TRBV12-4 to TRBJ2-2; TCRdb's D gene call, TRBD2, goes unchecked for lack of DNA. The CDR3 totals 14 residues. The CDR3 is CASRTGLAGGELFF.

This chain links TRBV7-6 with TRBJ1-5. The CDR3 has 13 residues. Germline V gene sequence: CDR1 SGHVS, CDR2 FNYEAQ. The CDR3 sequence is CASSFRDGQPQHF.

The V and J genes are TRBV4-1 and TRBJ2-5; TCRdb's D call of TRBD1 is untestable without DNA. This CDR3 has 15 amino acids. Germline-derived CDR1 and CDR2 are MGHRA and YSYEKL. The CDR3 loop is CASSLPGGSIRTQYF.

The genes are TRBV6-2 or TRBV6-3 and TRBJ1-1. This CDR3 is built from 13 residues. Germline CDR1 is MNHEY and CDR2 is SVGEGT. CDR3 region: CASSRGSGFEAFF.

This chain connects TRBV10-3 to TRBJ2-1; the D gene TCRdb calls, TRBD2, cannot be checked with no DNA. This CDR3 spans 14 amino acids. CDR1 is ENHRY and CDR2 is SYGVKD in the germline V gene. CDR3 region: CAIRLAGDTSEQFF.

The chain has TRBV29-1 and TRBJ2-7; lacking DNA, the TRBD2 call made by TCRdb goes unchecked. The CDR3 spans 13 residues. Germline lookup yields CDR1 SQVTM and CDR2 ANQGSEA. This CDR3 reads CSVWAGGSYEQYF.

This chain joins TRBV2 and TRBJ2-1. CDR1 and CDR2 from the germline V gene are SNHLY and FYNNEI. This CDR3 contains 15 residues. CDR3 sequence reads: CASSETSSSYNEQFF. Full variable domain (remainder filled in from reference TRBV2 and TRBJ2-1): EPEVTQTPSHQVTQMGQEVILRCVPISNHLYFYWYRQILGQKVEFLVSFYNNEISEKSEIFDDQFSVERPDGSNFTLKIRSTKLEDSAMYFCASSETSSSYNEQFFGPGTRLTVL.

The V and J genes are TRBV20-1 and TRBJ2-3. The CDR3 spans 13 residues. Germline CDR1 and CDR2: DFQATT and SNEGSKA (reference sequence). This CDR3 is CSASYSLTDTQYF.

The genes are TRBV6-6 and TRBJ2-1; TCRdb indicates TRBD2, and absent DNA this call remains unverified. This CDR3 is 16 amino acids long. Germline-derived CDR1 and CDR2 are MNHNY and SVGAGI (reference sequence). The chain's CDR3 is CASNKWSGTIGDEQFF.

The chain combines TRBV4-1 with TRBJ2-5. This CDR3 is 13 amino acids long. Germline assignment: CDR1 MGHRA and CDR2 YSYEKL. The CDR3 spells CASSQFLRETQYF.

The V and J genes are TRBV6-1 and TRBJ2-2; the TCRdb call, TRBD1, lacks DNA for checking. Germline V lookup: CDR1 MNHNS, CDR2 SASEGT. This CDR3 is 16 amino acids long. The CDR3 is CASSKRGRWDTGELFF.

This sequence joins TRBV9 and TRBJ2-4; there is no DNA to check the TCRdb D call of TRBD1. This CDR3 region has 14 residues. CDR1 is SGDLS and CDR2 is YYNGEE in the germline V gene. The CDR3 loop reads CASTPGPAKNIQYF. The whole variable domain, filled in from reference TRBV9 and TRBJ2-4, reads DSGVTQTPKHLITATGQRVTLRCSPRSGDLSVYWYQQSLDQGLQFLIQYYNGEERAKGNILERFSAQQFPDLHSELNLSSLELGDSALYFCASTPGPAKNIQYFGAGTRLSVL.

J is TRBJ1-3 and V is TRBV7-8; TCRdb names TRBD1, which stays unverified in the absence of DNA. The CDR3 sequence is 13 residues long. CDR1 is SGHVS, CDR2 FQNEAQ, per germline. The CDR3 loop is CASSARAGNTIYF.

V gene TRBV7-8 combines with J gene TRBJ2-1. The CDR3 spans 14 residues. Germline CDR1 reads SGHVS; CDR2 reads FQNEAQ. The CDR3 loop is CASSLILLRNEQFF.

This chain joins TRBV6-1 and TRBJ1-2; TCRdb outputs TRBD1, but without DNA this stays unchecked. Germline V CDR1 and CDR2: MNHNS, SASEGT. The CDR3 covers 15 residues. The CDR3 sequence: CASSRTGQGAQGYTF.

The V and J genes are TRBV29-1 and TRBJ2-1. CDR3 length: 15 residues. Germline V lookup: CDR1 SQVTM, CDR2 ANQGSEA. The CDR3 region is CSVEDTGTPSNEQFF.

The chain links TRBV3-1 to TRBJ2-5. There are 14 residues in the CDR3. Germline CDR1 LGHDT, CDR2 YNNKEL (reference sequence). CDR3 amino acids: CASSQVGNQETQYF.

Here the CDR3 reads CASSSGLRGVGEQFF. The chain employs TRBV11-2 and TRBJ2-1; without DNA, the TCRdb call of TRBD1 cannot be checked. Germline V gives CDR1 SGHAT, CDR2 FQNNGV. The CDR3 length is 15 residues.